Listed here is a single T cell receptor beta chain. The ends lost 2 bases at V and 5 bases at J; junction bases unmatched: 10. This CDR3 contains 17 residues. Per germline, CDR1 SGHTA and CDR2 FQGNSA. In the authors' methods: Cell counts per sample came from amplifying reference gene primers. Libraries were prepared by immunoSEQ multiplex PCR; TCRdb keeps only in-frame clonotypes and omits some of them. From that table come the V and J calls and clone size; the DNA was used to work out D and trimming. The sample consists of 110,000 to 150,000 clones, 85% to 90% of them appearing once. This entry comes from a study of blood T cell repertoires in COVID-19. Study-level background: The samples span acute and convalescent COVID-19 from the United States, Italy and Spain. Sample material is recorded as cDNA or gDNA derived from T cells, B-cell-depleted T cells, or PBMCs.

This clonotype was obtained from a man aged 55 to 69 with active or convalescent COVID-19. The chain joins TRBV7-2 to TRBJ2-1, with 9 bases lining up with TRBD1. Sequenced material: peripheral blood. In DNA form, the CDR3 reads TGTGCCAGCAGCTTAATATCCGGGACAGGGTTTGACAATGAGCAGTTCTTC. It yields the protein CASSLISGTGFDNEQFF.